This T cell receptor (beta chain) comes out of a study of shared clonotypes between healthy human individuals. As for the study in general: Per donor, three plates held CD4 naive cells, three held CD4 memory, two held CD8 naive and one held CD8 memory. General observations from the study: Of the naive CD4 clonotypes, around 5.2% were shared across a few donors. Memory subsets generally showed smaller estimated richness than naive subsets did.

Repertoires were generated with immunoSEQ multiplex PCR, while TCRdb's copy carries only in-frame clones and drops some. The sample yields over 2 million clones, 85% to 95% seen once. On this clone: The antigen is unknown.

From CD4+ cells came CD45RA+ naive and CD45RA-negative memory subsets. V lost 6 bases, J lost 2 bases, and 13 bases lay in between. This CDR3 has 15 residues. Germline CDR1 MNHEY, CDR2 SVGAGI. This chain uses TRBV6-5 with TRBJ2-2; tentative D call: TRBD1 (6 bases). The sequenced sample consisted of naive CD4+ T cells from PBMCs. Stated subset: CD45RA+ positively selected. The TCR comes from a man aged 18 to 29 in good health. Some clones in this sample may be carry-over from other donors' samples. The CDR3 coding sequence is TGTGCCAGCAGACGCCGGGGACACAACACCGGGGAGCTGTTTTTT. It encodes CASRRRGHNTGELFF.